This TCR beta chain was sequenced for a study of metastatic and nonmetastatic thyroid tumors. Whole-study context: The authors compared repertoires across blood and tumor or nodule tissue from malignant and benign thyroid patients. Broader study findings: Across blood and tumor, TCR beta diversity in malignant thyroid tumors was reportedly significantly higher than in benign nodules.

Authors' analysis steps: Clinicopathological groups supplied CDR3 differences that were used to build a distant-metastasis classifier for papillary thyroid cancer. MiXCR re-clonotyped the PCR reads for TCRdb. These V and J calls are TCRdb output, not the study's own analysis. The sample holds 9,000 to 13,000 clones; about 30% are singletons and the top ten take around 4.8%. Concerning this clone itself: Its specificity is not known. Compared with germline, one end of the junction differs, possibly owing to a read error.

Every patient was untreated before thyroid surgery. This CDR3 contains 16 residues. CDR1 and CDR2 (germline): SGHAT, FQNNGV. The clonotype was recovered from a female donor with papillary thyroid cancer or a benign thyroid nodule (not recorded which). Some clones in this sample may be carry-over from other donors' samples. The chain combines TRBV11-2 with TRBJ1-2; 7 bases are shared with TRBD1. The sequenced sample was tumor tissue. CDR3 nucleotide sequence: TGTGCCAGCAGCTTACATCTTTCAGGGGGTGGCTATTGCTACACCTTC. This codes for CASSLHLSGGGYCYTF. Full variable domain (rest looked up from reference TRBV11-2 and TRBJ1-2): EAGVAQSPRYKIIEKRQSVAFWCNPISGHATLYWYQQILGQGPKLLIQFQNNGVVDDSQLPKDRFSAERLKGVDSTLKIQPAKLEDSAVYLCASSLHLSGGGYCYTFGSGTRLTVV.